This T cell receptor beta chain comes out of a study of tumor-infiltrating lymphocytes in primary liver carcinoma. Synthesis of TCR beta cDNA was carried out from 500 ng total RNA with a constant-region primer. Sequencing libraries for TCR beta derived from three nested multiplex PCR rounds that used slightly modified ARM-PCR. Both of the initial two PCR rounds ran for 10 cycles and employed TRBV1-TRBV30 forward primers alongside a C-beta reverse primer. Each CDR3 protein is one row after TCRdb ran MiXCR on the multiplex PCR reads. The table includes about 110,000 distinct CDR3 sequences, about 59% detected once. The CDR3 is 13 residues long. Germline CDR1 and CDR2: SGHAT and FQNNGV. This clonotype came up a few times. The antigen remains unidentified. Germline is not matched at one junction end, which may reflect a read error. Without any cell sorting, roughly 20-32 mg of bulk tissue yielded co-extracted RNA and DNA. The cohort consisted of patients whose primary liver carcinoma was surgically resected. Five separate regions were sampled from each tumor. More than 75% viable tumor cells made up every tumor sample.

The study, taken as a whole, reports: Between tumor regions, pairs overlapped more than tumor-adjacent and tumor-blood pairs did.

The sample was liver tumor tissue from sampling region 1. Subset: tumor region T1, superior pole. The J gene is TRBJ2-7, the V gene TRBV11-2; 8 bases map to TRBD1. This receptor was identified in a woman in her sixties or seventies with primary liver carcinoma and hepatitis B virus infection. CDR3 sequence reads: CTSISDRGYEQYF. CDR3 coding DNA: TGTACCAGCATCTCTGACAGGGGCTACGAGCAATACTTC.